These T cell receptor beta chains were read from a single sample in a study of T-cell reconstitution after alpha-beta-depleted transplantation in children. TCRdb itself ran the PCR reads through MiXCR, one entry per CDR3 protein. Among 200,000 or so distinct CDR3 sequences, approximately 6% were seen once, and the ten largest hold roughly 4.5%. This material consisted of PBMCs, taken before TCRalphabeta/CD19-depleted stem cell transplant. Every receptor here comes from a girl under three years old with combined immunodeficiency, due to receive a stem cell transplant. CDR3s include the opening cysteine and the closing phenylalanine or tryptophan. Fields, in order: CDR3 DNA, CDR3 protein, V gene, J gene, clone size, D gene. The D gene is left open where the match is weak. Clone sizes are given selectively: once, few, many, or a class where the clone is expanded.

CDR3 DNA: TGTGCCAGCAGTTCTCCGGGACAGATCTACGAGCAGTACTTC
CDR3 protein: CASSSPGQIYEQYF
V gene: TRBV5-6
J gene: TRBJ2-7
clone size: few
D gene: TRBD1

CDR3 DNA: TGCAGCGTTGTTGGGACAAGAAACTATGGCTACACCTTC
CDR3 protein: CSVVGTRNYGYTF
V gene: TRBV29-1
J gene: TRBJ1-2
clone size: few
D gene: -

CDR3 DNA: TGCGCCAGCAGCCAAGGTATTGGCACGGGCACAGATACGCAGTATTTT
CDR3 protein: CASSQGIGTGTDTQYF
V gene: TRBV4-1
J gene: TRBJ2-3
clone size: -
D gene: -

CDR3 DNA: TGTGCCAGCAGCGTAGCTGATGGGAATGGCTACACCTTC
CDR3 protein: CASSVADGNGYTF
V gene: TRBV9
J gene: TRBJ1-2
clone size: many
D gene: -

CDR3 DNA: TGTGCCAGCAGCCATACGAACACCGGGGAGCTGTTTTTT
CDR3 protein: CASSHTNTGELFF
V gene: TRBV14
J gene: TRBJ2-2
clone size: many
D gene: -

CDR3 DNA: TGTGCCAGCAGCCCCCAATCGGGCCCCAGCACAGATACGCAGTATTTT
CDR3 protein: CASSPQSGPSTDTQYF
V gene: TRBV7-9
J gene: TRBJ2-3
clone size: many
D gene: -

CDR3 DNA: TGTGCCAGCAGCTTAAACTTAGAGGGTCTGGGCGGGGCCAACGTCCTGACTTTC
CDR3 protein: CASSLNLEGLGGANVLTF
V gene: TRBV7-6
J gene: TRBJ2-6
clone size: -
D gene: -

CDR3 DNA: TGTGCCAGCAGACCTGCCCCCGGGACTAGCAATGAGCAGTTCTTC
CDR3 protein: CASRPAPGTSNEQFF
V gene: TRBV27
J gene: TRBJ2-1
clone size: many
D gene: TRBD2

CDR3 DNA: TGCGCCAGCAGCCCCGGGACTCCGATCTATGGCTACACCTTC
CDR3 protein: CASSPGTPIYGYTF
V gene: TRBV4-1
J gene: TRBJ1-2
clone size: many
D gene: -

CDR3 DNA: TGCAGTGCTAAATTGACAGATCATCAGCCCCAGCATTTT
CDR3 protein: CSAKLTDHQPQHF
V gene: TRBV20-1
J gene: TRBJ1-5
clone size: many
D gene: -

CDR3 DNA: TGCGCCAGCAGCTTGGGACCCTTCGGGGAGCTGTTTTTT
CDR3 protein: CASSLGPFGELFF
V gene: TRBV5-1
J gene: TRBJ2-2
clone size: many
D gene: -

CDR3 DNA: TGTGCCAGCGATCCCCGGGACCCTGAGGAGACCCAGTACTTC
CDR3 protein: CASDPRDPEETQYF
V gene: TRBV28
J gene: TRBJ2-5
clone size: many
D gene: -

CDR3 DNA: TGTGCCAGCAGGGCGATCTACAATGAGCAGTTCTTC
CDR3 protein: CASRAIYNEQFF
V gene: TRBV27
J gene: TRBJ2-1
clone size: many
D gene: -

CDR3 DNA: TGCGCCAGCAGCCAATACCGTGGACAGCTCGAGGTGAATTCACCCCTCCACTTT
CDR3 protein: CASSQYRGQLEVNSPLHF
V gene: TRBV4-3
J gene: TRBJ1-6
clone size: many
D gene: -

CDR3 DNA: TGCGCCAGCAGCCAAGACCCGAGGGGCACCGGGGAGCTGTTTTTT
CDR3 protein: CASSQDPRGTGELFF
V gene: TRBV4-3
J gene: TRBJ2-2
clone size: -
D gene: -

CDR3 DNA: TGTGCCAGTTTCGGACAGCATAAAGAGACCCAGTACTTC
CDR3 protein: CASFGQHKETQYF
V gene: TRBV2
J gene: TRBJ2-5
clone size: -
D gene: -

CDR3 DNA: TGTGCCAGCAGCTTACCTGTGAACGGGACAGGGAAGGATAATGAGCAGTTCTTC
CDR3 protein: CASSLPVNGTGKDNEQFF
V gene: TRBV7-8
J gene: TRBJ2-1
clone size: many
D gene: TRBD1

CDR3 DNA: TGTGCCTGGAGTGTCTTGGGGGTCTACAATGAGCAGTTCTTC
CDR3 protein: CAWSVLGVYNEQFF
V gene: TRBV30
J gene: TRBJ2-1
clone size: few
D gene: -

CDR3 DNA: TGTGCCAGCAGCTTAGTTGATGGCTACAATGAGCAGTTCTTC
CDR3 protein: CASSLVDGYNEQFF
V gene: TRBV7-2
J gene: TRBJ2-1
clone size: few
D gene: -

CDR3 DNA: TGTGCCAGCAGCCCACAGACAGGGCTCCTCCTCTACAATGAGCAGTTCTTC
CDR3 protein: CASSPQTGLLLYNEQFF
V gene: TRBV9
J gene: TRBJ2-1
clone size: many
D gene: TRBD1

CDR3 DNA: TGCGCCAGCAGCTCCGCAGGACAGGGAAACCTTCAGTACTTC
CDR3 protein: CASSSAGQGNLQYF
V gene: TRBV5-1
J gene: TRBJ2-4
clone size: many
D gene: TRBD1

CDR3 DNA: TGCAGCGTTGCCGGGACAAGGACTAGCACAGATACGCAGTATTTT
CDR3 protein: CSVAGTRTSTDTQYF
V gene: TRBV29-1
J gene: TRBJ2-3
clone size: many
D gene: -

CDR3 DNA: TGTGCCAGCAGCTCTAGCGGGGGCCGCCCTTCTGGCACAGATACGCAGTATTTT
CDR3 protein: CASSSSGGRPSGTDTQYF
V gene: TRBV7-2
J gene: TRBJ2-3
clone size: many
D gene: TRBD2

CDR3 DNA: TGCGCCAGCAGCCAAGGCGGTCAGAACACTGAAGCTTTCTTT
CDR3 protein: CASSQGGQNTEAFF
V gene: TRBV4-3
J gene: TRBJ1-1
clone size: many
D gene: -

CDR3 DNA: TGTGCCAGCAGTATTGGGATCTCCTACGAGCAGTACTTC
CDR3 protein: CASSIGISYEQYF
V gene: TRBV12-3/TRBV12-4
J gene: TRBJ2-7
clone size: many
D gene: -

CDR3 DNA: TGCAGTGCTTACGGGGGAGGGTTTCATCTAGCCAAAAACATTCAGTACTTC
CDR3 protein: CSAYGGGFHLAKNIQYF
V gene: TRBV20-1
J gene: TRBJ2-4
clone size: few
D gene: TRBD2

CDR3 DNA: TGTGCCACCAGTGATCCGCCGGACGGATATAGCAATCAGCCCCAGCATTTT
CDR3 protein: CATSDPPDGYSNQPQHF
V gene: TRBV24-1
J gene: TRBJ1-5
clone size: many
D gene: -

CDR3 DNA: TGTGCCAGCAGCCAAGGGTGGACTAGCGGGAGACATGAGCAGTTCTTC
CDR3 protein: CASSQGWTSGRHEQFF
V gene: TRBV4-2
J gene: TRBJ2-1
clone size: many
D gene: TRBD2

CDR3 DNA: TGCAGTGCTAGAGTCCGGGACGCAATAGTACCCTACGAGCAGTACTTC
CDR3 protein: CSARVRDAIVPYEQYF
V gene: TRBV20-1
J gene: TRBJ2-7
clone size: many
D gene: -

CDR3 DNA: TGTGCCACCAGTGATTTACAGTCCGCGAGGCCAGATACGCAGTATTTT
CDR3 protein: CATSDLQSARPDTQYF
V gene: TRBV24-1
J gene: TRBJ2-3
clone size: many
D gene: -

CDR3 DNA: TGTGCCAGCAGTTACTTGACAGAACCCGAGACCCAGTACTTC
CDR3 protein: CASSYLTEPETQYF
V gene: TRBV6-5
J gene: TRBJ2-5
clone size: few
D gene: -

CDR3 DNA: TGTGCCAGCAGCCTCCCCCTAAGGAGCACAGATACGCAGTATTTT
CDR3 protein: CASSLPLRSTDTQYF
V gene: TRBV28
J gene: TRBJ2-3
clone size: many
D gene: -

CDR3 DNA: TGTGCCAGCAGCTTGCACCTTACGACTGCCACTGAAGCTTTCTTT
CDR3 protein: CASSLHLTTATEAFF
V gene: TRBV7-2
J gene: TRBJ1-1
clone size: many
D gene: -

CDR3 DNA: TGTGCCAGCTTGTTTTCGGGGGGAAACGATGAGCAGTTCTTC
CDR3 protein: CASLFSGGNDEQFF
V gene: TRBV7-2
J gene: TRBJ2-1
clone size: many
D gene: TRBD2

CDR3 DNA: TGTGCCAGCAGTTTGTCTCCAGATAGCGGTCAAGAGACCCAGTACTTC
CDR3 protein: CASSLSPDSGQETQYF
V gene: TRBV28
J gene: TRBJ2-5
clone size: many
D gene: -

CDR3 DNA: TGTGCCAGCAGGCCCAGGGGGATTTATGGGACCTACGAGCAGTACTTC
CDR3 protein: CASRPRGIYGTYEQYF
V gene: TRBV28
J gene: TRBJ2-7
clone size: many
D gene: TRBD1

CDR3 DNA: TGTGCCAGCAGCTCCGGGACGGCAGCTTACTACAATGAGCAGTTCTTC
CDR3 protein: CASSSGTAAYYNEQFF
V gene: TRBV7-2
J gene: TRBJ2-1
clone size: many
D gene: -

CDR3 DNA: TGCAGTGCTAGAGATCAGGGTATTGAGCAGTTCTTC
CDR3 protein: CSARDQGIEQFF
V gene: TRBV20-1
J gene: TRBJ2-1
clone size: many
D gene: -

CDR3 DNA: TGTGCCAGCAGTTCCGGACTAGCAGGCGAGCAGTACTTC
CDR3 protein: CASSSGLAGEQYF
V gene: TRBV6-5
J gene: TRBJ2-7
clone size: many
D gene: TRBD2

CDR3 DNA: TGCAGCGTTGGGCAGTCGAACACCGGGGAGCTGTTTTTT
CDR3 protein: CSVGQSNTGELFF
V gene: TRBV29-1
J gene: TRBJ2-2
clone size: many
D gene: -

CDR3 DNA: TGTGCCAGCAGCTTACCCCTAGCGGGAGGGGCGGAAGATGAGCAGTTCTTC
CDR3 protein: CASSLPLAGGAEDEQFF
V gene: TRBV7-8
J gene: TRBJ2-1
clone size: many
D gene: TRBD2

CDR3 DNA: TGTGCCAGCAGCTTATTTCGGGGTTTCGACTATGGCTACACCTTC
CDR3 protein: CASSLFRGFDYGYTF
V gene: TRBV7-9
J gene: TRBJ1-2
clone size: many
D gene: -

CDR3 DNA: TGTGCCAGCAGCCAAGAATTCCCGGGAGGACCGGTCAATGAGCAGTTCTTC
CDR3 protein: CASSQEFPGGPVNEQFF
V gene: TRBV3-1
J gene: TRBJ2-1
clone size: -
D gene: TRBD2

CDR3 DNA: TGTGCCAGCAGCCTTAGGGGACCAAATAGCAATCAGCCCCAGCATTTT
CDR3 protein: CASSLRGPNSNQPQHF
V gene: TRBV28
J gene: TRBJ1-5
clone size: many
D gene: -

CDR3 DNA: TGTGCCAGCAGCCAAGAAGCTGGTCAAGCCAGTTGGAATGAGCAGTTCTTC
CDR3 protein: CASSQEAGQASWNEQFF
V gene: TRBV4-2
J gene: TRBJ2-1
clone size: many
D gene: -

CDR3 DNA: TGCAGCGCCGGAGGTTCTAACGCCTACGAGCAGTACTTC
CDR3 protein: CSAGGSNAYEQYF
V gene: TRBV29-1
J gene: TRBJ2-7
clone size: many
D gene: -

CDR3 DNA: TGTGCCAGCAGTTACTCTGTAGCGGGGACGGGCGGGACCCAGTACTTC
CDR3 protein: CASSYSVAGTGGTQYF
V gene: TRBV6-5
J gene: TRBJ2-5
clone size: many
D gene: TRBD2

CDR3 DNA: TGTGCCATCAGTGATATGGTGGACAGGGTCTATGGCTACACCTTC
CDR3 protein: CAISDMVDRVYGYTF
V gene: TRBV10-3
J gene: TRBJ1-2
clone size: many
D gene: TRBD1

CDR3 DNA: TGCAGTGCCGGGACTAGCGGGAGGACTTTCTACAATGAGCAGTTCTTC
CDR3 protein: CSAGTSGRTFYNEQFF
V gene: TRBV20-1
J gene: TRBJ2-1
clone size: many
D gene: TRBD2

CDR3 DNA: TGTGCCAGCAGACGGGACATAAATAGCAATCAGCCCCAGCATTTT
CDR3 protein: CASRRDINSNQPQHF
V gene: TRBV12-3/TRBV12-4
J gene: TRBJ1-5
clone size: -
D gene: -

CDR3 DNA: TGTGCCAGCAGCCCCACTACTTGGAACGACCCCTACAATGAGCAGTTCTTC
CDR3 protein: CASSPTTWNDPYNEQFF
V gene: TRBV7-6
J gene: TRBJ2-1
clone size: many
D gene: -

CDR3 DNA: TGCAGTGCTGTCAACGACATCAACTATGGCTACACCTTC
CDR3 protein: CSAVNDINYGYTF
V gene: TRBV20-1
J gene: TRBJ1-2
clone size: many
D gene: -

CDR3 DNA: TGTGCCAGCAGCCAAGAGGCCTCGGCCAACGTCCTGACTTTC
CDR3 protein: CASSQEASANVLTF
V gene: TRBV7-6
J gene: TRBJ2-6
clone size: many
D gene: -

CDR3 DNA: TGTGCCAGCAGCCTAGATCCGGGACTAGTGGACTACAATGAGCAGTTCTTC
CDR3 protein: CASSLDPGLVDYNEQFF
V gene: TRBV3-1
J gene: TRBJ2-1
clone size: many
D gene: TRBD2

CDR3 DNA: TGCAGCGTTGCGATAAGTCAGGGCTATGGCTACACCTTC
CDR3 protein: CSVAISQGYGYTF
V gene: TRBV29-1
J gene: TRBJ1-2
clone size: -
D gene: -